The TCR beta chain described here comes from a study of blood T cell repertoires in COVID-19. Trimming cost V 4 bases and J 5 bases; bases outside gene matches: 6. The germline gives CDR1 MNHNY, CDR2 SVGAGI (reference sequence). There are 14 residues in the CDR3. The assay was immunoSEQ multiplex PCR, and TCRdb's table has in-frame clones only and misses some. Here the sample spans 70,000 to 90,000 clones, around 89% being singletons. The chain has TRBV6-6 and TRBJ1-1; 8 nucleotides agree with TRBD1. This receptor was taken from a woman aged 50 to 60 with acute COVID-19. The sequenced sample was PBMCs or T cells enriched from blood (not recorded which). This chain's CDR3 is CASSWTGLETEAFF. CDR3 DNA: TGTGCCAGCAGTTGGACAGGGTTGGAGACTGAAGCTTTCTTT.